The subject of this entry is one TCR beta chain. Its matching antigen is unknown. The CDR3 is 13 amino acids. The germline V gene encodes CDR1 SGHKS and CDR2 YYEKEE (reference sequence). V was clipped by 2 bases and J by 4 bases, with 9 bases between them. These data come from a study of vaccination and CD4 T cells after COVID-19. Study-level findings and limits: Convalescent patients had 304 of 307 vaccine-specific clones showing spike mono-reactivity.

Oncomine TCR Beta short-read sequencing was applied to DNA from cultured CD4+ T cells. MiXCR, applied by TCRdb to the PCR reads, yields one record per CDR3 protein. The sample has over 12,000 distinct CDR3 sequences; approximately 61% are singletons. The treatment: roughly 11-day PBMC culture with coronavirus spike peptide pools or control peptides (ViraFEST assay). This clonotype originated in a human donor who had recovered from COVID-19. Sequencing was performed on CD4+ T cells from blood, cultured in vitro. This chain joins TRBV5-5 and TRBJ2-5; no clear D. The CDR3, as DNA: TGTGCCAGCAGCTTTGCTGTCCGAGAGACCCAGTACTTC. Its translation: CASSFAVRETQYF.